A selection of T cell receptor beta chains follows, all from one sample in a study of T cells after yellow fever vaccination. TCRdb reprocessed the 5' RACE reads via MiXCR and lists one record per CDR3 protein. Seen here are roughly 120,000 distinct CDR3 sequences, about 7.2% observed once, and the top ten hold approximately 2.7%. The sample was CD4+ T cells sorted from PBMCs, taken more than 40 days after the first yellow fever vaccination. These receptors all come from a man younger than 30 who received the YFV17D yellow fever vaccine. CDR3s include the opening cysteine and the closing phenylalanine or tryptophan. A D gene is named only where the DNA matches it firmly. The size entry is marked missing in some rows and otherwise reads once, few, many or a size class.

abundance	v_gene	j_gene	d_gene	CDR3aa	CDR3nt
-	TRBV5-6	TRBJ1-2	-	CASSPGLKFYGYTF	TGTGCCAGCAGCCCCGGGCTCAAGTTCTATGGCTACACCTTC
many	TRBV7-9	TRBJ1-4	TRBD1	CASSARQGLGEKLFF	TGTGCCAGCAGCGCACGACAGGGTTTGGGTGAAAAACTGTTTTTT
many	TRBV9	TRBJ2-5	TRBD2	CASSVELSGGETQYF	TGTGCCAGCAGCGTAGAGCTTAGCGGGGGTGAGACCCAGTACTTC
many	TRBV7-2	TRBJ2-7	-	CASSPPGEGYEQYF	TGTGCCAGCAGCCCCCCGGGGGAAGGTTACGAGCAGTACTTC
many	TRBV5-1	TRBJ2-2	TRBD1	CASSGTGTVSTGELFF	TGCGCCAGCAGCGGAACCGGGACAGTGAGCACCGGGGAGCTGTTTTTT
many	TRBV7-9	TRBJ2-1	-	CASSLGVGRIYNEQFF	TGTGCCAGCAGCTTAGGCGTGGGCAGGATCTACAATGAGCAGTTCTTC
many	TRBV15	TRBJ1-4	-	CATSRREANEKLFF	TGTGCCACCAGCAGACGGGAGGCTAATGAAAAACTGTTTTTT
many	TRBV5-1	TRBJ2-3	-	CASTPDSASTDTQYF	TGCGCCAGCACCCCCGACAGTGCTAGCACAGATACGCAGTATTTT
many	TRBV7-2	TRBJ2-4	TRBD2	CASSFSGGAQNIQYF	TGTGCCAGCAGCTTTAGCGGGGGGGCCCAAAACATTCAGTACTTC
many	TRBV18	TRBJ1-1	TRBD1	CASSPWTGANTEAFF	TGTGCCAGCTCACCGTGGACAGGGGCGAACACTGAAGCTTTCTTT
few	TRBV11-2	TRBJ2-2	TRBD2	CASSRRVSGGRGTGELFF	TGTGCCAGCAGCCGGCGGGTTAGCGGGGGCCGTGGGACCGGGGAGCTGTTTTTT
-	TRBV5-4	TRBJ2-5	TRBD2	CASSVTSGGPGKTQYF	TGTGCCAGCAGCGTTACTAGCGGGGGGCCGGGAAAGACCCAGTACTTC
many	TRBV5-1	TRBJ2-3	-	CASRGGSFIDTQYF	TGCGCCAGCAGGGGTGGGTCGTTTATCGATACGCAGTATTTT
many	TRBV10-3	TRBJ2-5	TRBD1	CAIRDRGFETQYF	TGTGCCATCCGGGACAGGGGTTTTGAGACCCAGTACTTC
few	TRBV29-1	TRBJ2-5	-	CSVEDSGGAETQYF	TGCAGCGTTGAAGACTCAGGGGGGGCTGAGACCCAGTACTTC
many	TRBV27	TRBJ1-5	TRBD1	CASKPSAGQGFSGWQPQHF	TGTGCCAGCAAACCAAGCGCCGGACAGGGTTTTTCCGGGTGGCAGCCCCAGCATTTT
many	TRBV7-9	TRBJ1-5	-	CASSLSGPSNQPQHF	TGTGCCAGCAGCTTATCAGGTCCTAGCAATCAGCCCCAGCATTTT
-	TRBV4-3	TRBJ1-2	-	CASSQDFNWGGHYGYTF	TGCGCCAGCAGCCAAGATTTTAATTGGGGGGGCCACTATGGCTACACCTTC
many	TRBV4-1	TRBJ2-5	-	CASSREPGTETQYF	TGCGCCAGCAGCCGAGAACCGGGGACAGAGACCCAGTACTTC
many	TRBV10-2	TRBJ2-5	-	CASGVPRQETQYF	TGCGCCAGCGGCGTCCCTAGGCAAGAGACCCAGTACTTC
many	TRBV20-1	TRBJ2-1	-	CSARPSKGPFF	TGCAGTGCTAGACCTAGCAAAGGGCCGTTCTTC
many	TRBV20-1	TRBJ2-5	TRBD1	CSAADREETQYF	TGCAGTGCTGCGGACAGGGAAGAGACCCAGTACTTC
many	TRBV9	TRBJ2-7	-	CASSPQGTGIYEQYF	TGTGCCAGCAGCCCTCAGGGCACGGGGATCTACGAGCAGTACTTC
many	TRBV18	TRBJ2-2	-	CASSQIPGAGELFF	TGTGCCAGCTCACAGATCCCCGGGGCCGGGGAGCTGTTTTTT
many	TRBV4-3	TRBJ1-5	-	CASSQDEGQPQHF	TGCGCCAGCAGCCAAGACGAGGGTCAGCCCCAGCATTTT
many	TRBV7-2	TRBJ2-2	-	CASSLGRVGARTGELFF	TGTGCCAGCAGCTTAGGAAGGGTGGGGGCGCGTACCGGGGAGCTGTTTTTT
many	TRBV6-2/TRBV6-3	TRBJ1-2	TRBD1	CASSSGTVYGYTF	TGTGCCAGCAGTTCCGGGACAGTTTATGGCTACACCTTC
many	TRBV5-1	TRBJ1-2	TRBD1	CASSLDTTGGIYGYTF	TGCGCCAGCAGCTTGGATACAACAGGGGGTATCTATGGCTACACCTTC
many	TRBV7-9	TRBJ2-1	-	CASSLTGPSEQFF	TGTGCCAGCAGCCTTACAGGCCCCAGCGAGCAGTTCTTC
many	TRBV4-2	TRBJ1-2	TRBD1	CASSQGPDRGRISYGYTF	TGTGCCAGCAGCCAAGGACCGGACAGGGGGCGGATTAGCTATGGCTACACCTTC
few	TRBV5-4	TRBJ2-3	TRBD2	CASSLLAGGPVTDTQYF	TGTGCCAGCAGCCTTCTAGCGGGGGGGCCTGTCACAGATACGCAGTATTTT
many	TRBV3-1	TRBJ2-2	-	CASSMTGELFF	TGTGCCAGCAGTATGACCGGGGAGCTGTTTTTT
many	TRBV11-2	TRBJ1-6	-	CASSRTPRNSPLHF	TGTGCCAGCAGCCGGACTCCTAGGAATTCACCCCTCCACTTT
few	TRBV20-1	TRBJ2-3	-	CSAPRYTQYF	TGCAGTGCTCCTCGGTATACGCAGTATTTT
many	TRBV11-2	TRBJ2-3	TRBD2	CASSPYLRTSGGTDTQYF	TGTGCCAGCAGCCCCTACCTCCGGACTAGCGGGGGCACAGATACGCAGTATTTT
many	TRBV5-4	TRBJ2-1	TRBD1	CASRGRDSYNEQFF	TGTGCCAGCAGGGGACGGGACAGTTACAATGAGCAGTTCTTC
-	TRBV20-1	TRBJ1-2	-	CSARLQSYGYTF	TGCAGTGCTAGGTTACAGAGCTATGGCTACACCTTC
many	TRBV29-1	TRBJ2-1	TRBD2	CSVEEASGGALTYNEQFF	TGCAGCGTTGAAGAGGCTAGCGGGGGGGCCCTGACCTACAATGAGCAGTTCTTC
many	TRBV4-1	TRBJ2-3	-	CASSQRGFDTQYF	TGCGCCAGCAGCCAGAGGGGCTTTGATACGCAGTATTTT
many	TRBV5-1	TRBJ1-6	-	CASSSQGVGTPLHF	TGCGCCAGCAGCTCACAGGGAGTCGGGACACCCCTCCACTTT
-	TRBV19	TRBJ2-5	-	CASSIRGGETQYF	TGTGCCAGTAGTATTCGGGGTGGAGAGACCCAGTACTTC
many	TRBV5-1	TRBJ2-6	TRBD1	CASRARGQGVSGANVLTF	TGCGCCAGCAGGGCCAGAGGACAGGGGGTTTCTGGGGCCAACGTCCTGACTTTC
many	TRBV9	TRBJ2-1	-	CASSVQGGLLLYNEQFF	TGTGCCAGCAGCGTCCAGGGGGGTCTCCTCCTTTACAATGAGCAGTTCTTC
few	TRBV5-4	TRBJ1-2	TRBD1	CASSPRHGQGGNYGYTF	TGTGCCAGCAGCCCCCGCCATGGGCAGGGGGGGAACTATGGCTACACCTTC
many	TRBV5-6	TRBJ1-4	-	CASSEQGTESNEKLFF	TGTGCCAGCAGCGAGCAAGGGACGGAAAGTAATGAAAAACTGTTTTTT
-	TRBV5-6	TRBJ2-7	TRBD2	CASSGTSGAYEQYF	TGTGCCAGCAGCGGGACTAGCGGGGCCTACGAGCAGTACTTC
many	TRBV5-1	TRBJ2-2	-	CASSFSVGTGELFF	TGCGCCAGCAGCTTTTCAGTGGGGACCGGGGAGCTGTTTTTT
few	TRBV20-1	TRBJ1-2	-	CSAANYGYTF	TGCAGTGCGGCGAACTATGGCTACACCTTC
many	TRBV7-9	TRBJ1-4	TRBD1	CASSRQGEKLFF	TGTGCCAGCAGCCGACAGGGGGAAAAACTGTTTTTT
-	TRBV5-8	TRBJ2-5	-	CASSLHGGQETQYF	TGTGCCAGCAGCCTCCACGGCGGCCAAGAGACCCAGTACTTC
many	TRBV4-3	TRBJ1-3	-	CASSQDPVRSSGNTIYF	TGCGCCAGCAGCCAAGATCCCGTCAGGAGCTCTGGAAACACCATATATTTT
many	TRBV7-2	TRBJ2-5	-	CASSSQGQETQYF	TGTGCCAGCAGTTCACAGGGTCAAGAGACCCAGTACTTC
many	TRBV5-1	TRBJ1-6	TRBD1	CASRSDREYSPLHF	TGCGCCAGCAGATCGGACAGGGAATATTCACCCCTCCACTTT
many	TRBV7-2	TRBJ2-5	TRBD2	CASSFGTKETQYF	TGTGCCAGCAGCTTCGGGACTAAAGAGACCCAGTACTTC
many	TRBV5-5	TRBJ2-2	-	CASSPSGGAGELFF	TGTGCCAGCAGCCCTTCCGGGGGAGCCGGGGAGCTGTTTTTT
many	TRBV7-8	TRBJ1-1	-	CASSRSGWNTEAFF	TGTGCCAGCAGCCGATCAGGGTGGAACACTGAAGCTTTCTTT
many	TRBV7-2	TRBJ2-5	-	CASSLDQGMVETQYF	TGTGCCAGCAGCTTAGATCAGGGGATGGTGGAGACCCAGTACTTC
few	TRBV27	TRBJ1-4	TRBD1	CASSFKGTGGEKLFF	TGTGCCAGCAGTTTTAAGGGGACAGGGGGTGAAAAACTGTTTTTT